One and the same sample provided the 21 T cell receptor beta chains below, sequenced in a study of blood T cell repertoires in COVID-19. Only in-frame clones appear in the TCRdb table, and some are missing; sequencing was by immunoSEQ multiplex PCR. The table includes 45,000 to 60,000 clones, around 83% detected once. The specimen sequenced was peripheral blood. The receptors were gathered from a human donor in a cohort sampled during active COVID-19.

The chain couples TRBV7-3 to TRBJ1-1; D may be TRBD1 (6 bases). Germline V gene sequence: CDR1 SGHTA, CDR2 FQGTGA. The CDR3 consists of 15 residues. The germline V and J ends were trimmed by 5 bases and 4 bases, with 17 bases remaining between them. For the CDR3, the DNA is TGTGCCAGCAGCCCTCTTCCAGGGGTGCGCACTGAAGCTTTCTTT. As protein: CASSPLPGVRTEAFF.

The rearrangement links TRBV6-4 to TRBJ2-1, with 8 bases matching TRBD1. The CDR3 runs to 16 residues. Trimming removed 1 base from V and 2 bases from J; junction bases left unmatched: 4. The germline V gene has CDR1 MRHNA and CDR2 SNTAGT. CDR3 nucleotide sequence: TGTGCCAGCAGTGACTACCCAGGGGGCCCCTACAATGAGCAGTTCTTC. This gives the protein CASSDYPGGPYNEQFF.

This clone was seen a few times. In DNA, the CDR3 is TGTGCCAGTAGTATTCGAGCAGGGGCCACTGAAGCTTTCTTT. Translated, it gives CASSIRAGATEAFF. The chain uses TRBV19 and TRBJ1-1; TRBD1 is a possible D gene (6 bases). The germline gives CDR1 LNHDA, CDR2 SQIVND (reference sequence). The CDR3 runs 14 residues. Deletions cut 3 bases from V and 4 bases from J, with 12 bases between.

J is TRBJ1-6 and V is TRBV28, with D possibly matching TRBD1 (6 bases). This CDR3 is 16 amino acids long. The V end was cut by 3 bases, the J end by 3 bases, with 12 bases between. Germline V CDR1 and CDR2: MDHEN, SYDVKM. The CDR3, as DNA: TGTGCCAGCAGTTTCACCCCCAGGGGCTATAATTCACCCCTCCACTTT. It encodes CASSFTPRGYNSPLHF.

This clone was counted many times. V usage is TRBV24-1 and J usage is TRBJ2-2, with 7 bases matching TRBD1. The CDR3 totals 14 residues. The germline V gene encodes CDR1 KGHDR and CDR2 SFDVKD. J lost 6 bases, V lost 5 bases, and 5 bases had no gene match. CDR3 coding DNA: TGTGCCACCAGTGCCCTCGACAGGGCCGGGGAGCTGTTTTTT. It specifies CATSALDRAGELFF.

The CDR3 region is CAWSDQEGKGYTF. In DNA form, the CDR3 reads TGTGCCTGGAGTGACCAGGAGGGGAAGGGCTACACCTTC. J is TRBJ1-2 and V is TRBV30, with D possibly being TRBD1 (5 bases). The CDR3 has 13 amino acids. CDR1 and CDR2 (germline): GTSNPN, SVGIG (reference sequence). V lost 1 base to trimming and J lost 8 bases, with 14 bases between them.

The sample holds one count of this clone. The chain joins TRBV19 to TRBJ1-4; the D gene is possibly TRBD1 (6 bases). V was shortened by 7 bases and J by 6 bases, with 15 bases between the two germline ends. Germline CDR1 and CDR2: LNHDA and SQIVND (reference sequence). This CDR3 has 14 residues. The CDR3, as DNA: TGTGCCAGTAAGATTGTGAACAGGGATGAAAAACTGTTTTTT. This encodes CASKIVNRDEKLFF.

The chain carries TRBV6-2 or TRBV6-3 and TRBJ2-5; 7 nucleotides match TRBD1. Per germline, CDR1 MNHEY and CDR2 SVGEGT. This CDR3 region has 17 residues. V gave up 2 bases and J gave up 2 bases; unmatched junction bases: 11. The CDR3 protein is CASSYHTKPGQQETQYF. The CDR3 region has the DNA TGTGCCAGCAGTTACCACACCAAACCGGGACAGCAAGAGACCCAGTACTTC.

In its sample, this clone was seen a few times. The chain links TRBV3-1 (or the pseudogene TRBV3-2) to TRBJ2-3, with D tentatively TRBD2 (5 bases). The germline V gene encodes CDR1 LGHDT and CDR2 YNNKEL (reference sequence). This CDR3 is 16 amino acids long. Deletions cut 0 bases from V and 1 base from J, with 11 bases between. The CDR3 bases are TGTGCCAGCAGCCAAGAAAGCGGATTAGGCACAGATACGCAGTATTTT. It is translated as CASSQESGLGTDTQYF.

There are a few counts of this clone. The genes are TRBV7-2 and TRBJ1-5; TRBD1 matches 8 bases. The CDR3 consists of 15 residues. Germline V gene data show CDR1 as SGHTA and CDR2 as FQGNSA. After removal of 3 bases from V and 4 bases from J, the junction contained 5 bases not matched to a gene. The CDR3 DNA is TGTGCCAGCAGCTTGAGCAGGGGGCCAAATCAGCCCCAGCATTTT. Translating it yields CASSLSRGPNQPQHF.

The sample holds one count of this clone. This chain uses TRBV5-4 with TRBJ2-7; 9 nucleotides agree with TRBD1. Germline V CDR1 and CDR2: SGHNT, YYREEE (reference sequence). The CDR3 is 15 amino acids. Trimming took 4 bases from V and 3 from J; bases not matched to a gene: 8. This CDR3 reads CASSQTGGHHYEQYF. In DNA form, the CDR3 reads TGTGCCAGCAGCCAAACAGGGGGCCACCACTACGAGCAGTACTTC.

The chain couples TRBV29-1 to TRBJ2-3, with 8 bases lining up with TRBD2. This CDR3 is built from 13 residues. Germline lookup yields CDR1 SQVTM and CDR2 ANQGSEA. The ends lost 7 bases at V and 3 bases at J; junction bases unmatched: 6. CDR3 loop: CSAREGLTDTQYF. CDR3 in DNA: TGCAGCGCTCGGGAGGGCCTAACAGATACGCAGTATTTT.

This clone was counted once. The V gene is TRBV6-4, the J gene TRBJ2-3, with 9 bases aligning to TRBD1. Trimming at V came to 3 bases and at J to 1 base, leaving 2 bases not matched to a gene. Looked up from germline, CDR1 is MRHNA and CDR2 is SNTAGT. CDR3 size: 15 residues. CDR3 residues: CASSERTGGTDTQYF. CDR3 sequence (DNA): TGTGCCAGCAGTGAGAGGACAGGGGGCACAGATACGCAGTATTTT.

The chain has TRBV10-3 and TRBJ2-3; TRBD1 matches at 7 bases. Germline loops: CDR1 ENHRY, CDR2 SYGVKD. The CDR3 runs 15 residues. With V trimmed by 0 bases and J by 3 bases, 3 bases remained unmatched. The CDR3 is CAISESEQGTDTQYF. The CDR3 DNA follows: TGTGCCATCAGTGAGTCGGAACAGGGGACAGATACGCAGTATTTT.

This clone was found once. V is TRBV6-5 and J is TRBJ1-5; 11 bases match TRBD1. This CDR3 spans 13 amino acids. Trimming cost V 7 bases and J 6 bases; bases outside gene matches: 2. Germline lookup yields CDR1 MNHEY and CDR2 SVGAGI. The CDR3 sequence is CASMGQGGQPQHF. CDR3 nucleotide sequence: TGTGCCAGCATGGGACAGGGGGGTCAGCCCCAGCATTTT.

A remark on this clone: This CDR3 is missing its conserved last phenylalanine or tryptophan, likely due to a read error. The DNA is omitted, as the CDR3 cannot be located on it reliably, and the CDR3 follows TCRdb's listing. V is TRBV3-1 (or the pseudogene TRBV3-2) and J is TRBJ1-2; TRBD1 is the table's D call and was not checked against the DNA. The germline V gene encodes CDR1 LGHDT and CDR2 YNNKEL (reference sequence). The length of the CDR3 is 12 amino acids, counting both ends. The CDR3 here is CASSRTTGGLAL.

This clone was recorded once. V gene TRBV28 combines with J gene TRBJ2-2; D call uncertain. CDR3 length equals 14 residues. The germline gives CDR1 MDHEN, CDR2 SYDVKM. Trimming stripped 6 bases from V and 6 bases from J, with 14 bases between. The CDR3 protein is CASSSGSSAGELFF. The CDR3 nucleotides are TGTGCCAGCAGCTCAGGTTCTTCTGCCGGGGAGCTGTTTTTT.

The V gene is TRBV24-1, the J gene TRBJ2-2; D unclear. Trimming took 2 bases from V and 0 from J, leaving 6 bases between them. The germline V gene encodes CDR1 KGHDR and CDR2 SFDVKD. The CDR3 contains 15 residues. The CDR3 nucleotides read TGTGCCACCAGTGATTCGGCGGCGAACACCGGGGAGCTGTTTTTT. Its protein product is CATSDSAANTGELFF.

This rearrangement joins TRBV7-9 to TRBJ2-1; 10 positions match TRBD2. This CDR3 is built from 16 residues. Trimming cost V 3 bases and J 2 bases; bases outside gene matches: 4. Germline V gene data show CDR1 as SEHNR and CDR2 as FQNEAQ (reference sequence). CDR3 amino acids: CASSLALAGTYNEQFF. The CDR3 nucleotides are TGTGCCAGCAGCTTGGCACTAGCGGGGACCTACAATGAGCAGTTCTTC.

V usage is TRBV6-5 and J usage is TRBJ2-5; unclear D gene. CDR3 size: 14 residues. Germline assignment: CDR1 MNHEY and CDR2 SVGAGI. The ends were cut back, 3 bases at V and 2 bases at J, with 10 bases in the middle. The CDR3 sequence is CASSYVPQQETQYF. CDR3 DNA: TGTGCCAGCAGTTATGTGCCTCAGCAAGAGACCCAGTACTTC.

The chain combines TRBV2 with TRBJ1-6, with 7 bases identical to TRBD1. Germline trimming cut 6 bases from V and 9 bases from J; bases unmatched to any gene: 11. The CDR3 sequence is 15 residues long. Germline-derived CDR1 and CDR2 are SNHLY and FYNNEI. The CDR3 DNA reads TGTGCCAGCAGATTAGAACAGGGGCGCGGTTCACCCCTCCACTTT. Translated: CASRLEQGRGSPLHF.